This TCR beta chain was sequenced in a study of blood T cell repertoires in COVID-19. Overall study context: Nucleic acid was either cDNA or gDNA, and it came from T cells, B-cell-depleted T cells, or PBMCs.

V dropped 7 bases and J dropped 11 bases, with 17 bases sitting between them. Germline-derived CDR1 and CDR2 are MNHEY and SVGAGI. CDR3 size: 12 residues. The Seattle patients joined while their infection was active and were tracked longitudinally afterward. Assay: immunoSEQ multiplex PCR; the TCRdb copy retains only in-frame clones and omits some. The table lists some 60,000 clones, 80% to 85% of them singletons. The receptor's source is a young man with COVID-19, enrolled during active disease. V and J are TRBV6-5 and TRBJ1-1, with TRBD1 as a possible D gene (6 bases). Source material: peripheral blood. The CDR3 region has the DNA TGTGCCAGCAATGTGGGAGGGGGTATGGCTTTCTTT. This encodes CASNVGGGMAFF.